A selection of T cell receptor beta chains follows, all from one sample in a study of shared clonotypes between healthy human individuals. TCRdb's table, derived via immunoSEQ multiplex PCR, lists solely in-frame clones and lacks some. The sample lists more than 1.2 million clones; 98% were seen once. Sequenced: naive CD4+ T cells sorted from blood. The receptor source for this set is a man in his thirties or forties in good health. Both conserved end residues are part of each CDR3. The D gene is left open where the match is weak. Clone sizes are given selectively: once, few, many, or a class where the clone is expanded.

v_call	clone_size	d_call	j_call	cdr3_nt	cdr3_aa
TRBV4-2	NA	TRBD1	TRBJ1-1	TGTGCCAGCAGCCAAGGCCGGAACAGGGGTGGTACTGAAGCTTTCTTT	CASSQGRNRGGTEAFF
TRBV5-1	NA	TRBD1	TRBJ2-7	TGCGCCAGCAGCTTGGCCGGGACAGGGGGCACCTACGAGCAGTACTTC	CASSLAGTGGTYEQYF
TRBV9	NA	TRBD2	TRBJ2-1	TGTGCCAGCAGCGCCTCGGGGAGGGCCTCAGATGAGCAGTTCTTC	CASSASGRASDEQFF
TRBV7-7	NA	NA	TRBJ2-2	TGTGCCAGCAGCTTAGCAGGTCGGCCTAGGGTGGCCGGGGAGCTGTTTTTT	CASSLAGRPRVAGELFF
TRBV19	NA	NA	TRBJ2-7	TGTGCCAGTAGTATCCGGACGGGGAGCTACGAGCAGTACTTC	CASSIRTGSYEQYF
TRBV11-2	once	NA	TRBJ2-5	TGTGCCAGCAGCTTAGAATGGGGGACCAGGGAAGAGACCCAGTACTTC	CASSLEWGTREETQYF
TRBV28	NA	NA	TRBJ1-2	TGTGCCAGCAGTTTTACAGCGACGGATGGCTACACCTTC	CASSFTATDGYTF
TRBV7-2	NA	NA	TRBJ2-7	TGTGCCAGCAGCCCCCGCCCCCGGCAGGGTCACTACGAGCAGTACTTC	CASSPRPRQGHYEQYF
TRBV7-2	NA	NA	TRBJ2-1	TGTGCCAGCAGCCCCCGGCGGGGAGTCACCTACAATGAGCAGTTCTTC	CASSPRRGVTYNEQFF
TRBV7-6	once	TRBD1	TRBJ1-2	TGTGCCAGCAGTCCTAGGACAGGGACCTATGGCTACACCTTC	CASSPRTGTYGYTF
TRBV12-5	NA	NA	TRBJ2-1	TGTGCTAGTGGCCGGGACCTTTACCAAAATCTCCCCATGTTTGAGCAGTTCTTC	CASGRDLYQNLPMFEQFF
TRBV7-6	NA	NA	TRBJ2-5	TGTGCCAGCAGCGCCGCCCCGATACAAGAGACCCAGTACTTC	CASSAAPIQETQYF
TRBV7-3	NA	NA	TRBJ2-3	TGTGCCAGCAGCTTATCGAGGTCAGATACGCAGTATTTT	CASSLSRSDTQYF
TRBV13	NA	TRBD1	TRBJ2-2	TGTGCCAGCAGCCCCCCCGAGGACAGGGGGGACACCGGGGAGCTGTTTTTT	CASSPPEDRGDTGELFF
TRBV18	NA	NA	TRBJ2-1	TGTGCCAGCTCACCAAGGGTTATGTCGTACAATGAGCAGTTCTTC	CASSPRVMSYNEQFF
TRBV5-4	NA	TRBD2	TRBJ2-5	TGTGCCAGCAGCCTCCAGTCGGGAGGAGGAGAGACCCAGTACTTC	CASSLQSGGGETQYF
TRBV11-2	NA	TRBD2	TRBJ2-5	TGTGCCAGCAGCTTAATAGCGGGTAAAATTTCGGGAGAGACCCAGTACTTC	CASSLIAGKISGETQYF
TRBV9	NA	NA	TRBJ2-7	TGTGCCAGCAGCGTAGGGGTCTCCTACGAGCAGTACTTC	CASSVGVSYEQYF
TRBV6-1	NA	NA	TRBJ1-5	TGTGCCAGCAGTGAGTCGGGACCATACTATCAGCCCCAGCATTTT	CASSESGPYYQPQHF
TRBV18	NA	TRBD1	TRBJ2-7	TGTGCCAGCTCATCCCGGACAGGGGACTACGAGCAGTACTTC	CASSSRTGDYEQYF